The next 14 T cell receptor beta chains were all read from a single sample in a study of CD8+ T cells in alopecia areata listed by TCRdb under 2018. The method behind the library was the immunoSEQ multiplex PCR assay. To provide template for TCR sequencing, every sample had RNA extracted and reverse transcribed into cDNA. The table comes from immuneACCESS by way of TCRdb, which keeps in-frame sequences with V and J called. Part of the clones is missing from these tables; in studies checked, under half for an unresolved V gene and the rest for unknown reasons. The sample has about 150,000 clones on record, more than 55% of them singletons. The ten largest clones take up 35% to 45% of the sample. The sample consisted of CD8+ T cells sorted from blood. These receptors were obtained from a human donor in good health.

This clone was counted a few times. The chain combines TRBV9 with TRBJ1-1; no firm D call. The CDR3 runs 13 residues. Trimming stripped 4 bases from V and 1 base from J, with 8 bases between. CDR1 and CDR2 (germline): SGDLS, YYNGEE. CDR3 DNA: TGTGCCAGCAGCAGCCGGGGGAACACTGAAGCTTTCTTT. This codes for CASSSRGNTEAFF.

This clone came up once. The gene calls are TRBV29-1 and TRBJ1-5; D is perhaps TRBD1 (5 bases). Trimming pared 7 bases from V and 6 bases from J, leaving 19 bases between. CDR1 SQVTM and CDR2 ANQGSEA come from the germline V gene. This CDR3 spans 14 amino acids. This chain's CDR3 is CSARDSGEGQPQHF. CDR3 nucleotide sequence: TGCAGCGCCCGGGACTCCGGGGAGGGTCAGCCCCAGCATTTT.

V and J are TRBV7-9 and TRBJ2-7; a possible D gene is TRBD1 (5 bases). The CDR3 extends over 14 amino acids. Germline CDR1 is SEHNR and CDR2 is FQNEAQ (reference sequence). The V end lost 2 bases, the J end lost 3 bases, and 11 bases lay between the germline ends. The CDR3 here is CASSLTGAIYEQYF. CDR3 DNA: TGTGCCAGCAGCTTAACTGGGGCCATCTACGAGCAGTACTTC.

This clone has more than one count but fewer than ten. The gene calls are TRBV10-3 and TRBJ1-5, with 8 positions matching TRBD1. The germline V gene has CDR1 ENHRY and CDR2 SYGVKD. The trim removed 3 bases at V and 6 bases at J, leaving 10 bases unmatched. This CDR3 is built from 16 residues. The CDR3 coding sequence is TGTGCCATCAGTGATTATCGGACAGGGACTGGTCAGCCCCAGCATTTT. Its translation is CAISDYRTGTGQPQHF.

This clone was counted only a few times. This rearrangement joins TRBV6-1 to TRBJ2-1, with D unresolved. Trimming took 5 bases from V and 4 from J, leaving 15 bases between them. Germline V gives CDR1 MNHNS, CDR2 SASEGT. This CDR3 is 15 amino acids long. For the CDR3, the DNA is TGTGCCAGCAGTCAAGAAAGCCCCTTGTACAATGAGCAGTTCTTC. This gives the protein CASSQESPLYNEQFF.

The chain employs TRBV5-1 and TRBJ1-2; D remains unclear. Germline V gene data show CDR1 as SGHRS and CDR2 as YFSETQ. The CDR3 loop spans 12 amino acids. Trimming cost V 4 bases and J 9 bases, with 13 bases left between them. The CDR3 DNA is TGCGCCAGCAGCCCCTGGGGTGTGAGCTACACCTTC. It yields the protein CASSPWGVSYTF.

This clone was seen more than once but under ten times. The chain couples TRBV30 to TRBJ2-5, with 8 bases identical to TRBD1. The germline gives CDR1 GTSNPN, CDR2 SVGIG (reference sequence). Trimming removed 0 bases from V and 4 bases from J; junction bases left unmatched: 4. This CDR3 spans 14 amino acids. Here the CDR3 DNA reads TGTGCCTGGAGTGTACGGCAGGGGGCAGAGACCCAGTACTTC. It yields the protein CAWSVRQGAETQYF.

This clone was recorded a few times. The V and J genes are TRBV7-9 and TRBJ1-1, with a tentative D call TRBD1 (5 bases). Germline assignment: CDR1 SEHNR and CDR2 FQNEAQ (reference sequence). The CDR3 loop spans 15 amino acids. Trimming left V 1 base short and J 4 bases short, with 13 bases between. The CDR3 here is CASSLGDALLTEAFF. The CDR3 region has the DNA TGTGCCAGCAGCTTAGGGGACGCATTACTCACTGAAGCTTTCTTT.

V usage is TRBV7-9 and J usage is TRBJ2-5; 14 nucleotides agree with TRBD2. Germline CDR1 and CDR2: SEHNR and FQNEAQ (reference sequence). The CDR3 is 17 residues long. J was trimmed by 2 bases and V by 1 base; bases with no gene match: 3. The CDR3 DNA follows: TGTGCCAGCAGCTTAGGGACTAGCGGGAGGACACAAGAGACCCAGTACTTC. Protein sequence: CASSLGTSGRTQETQYF.

The chain combines TRBV9 with TRBJ2-7; D possibly corresponds to TRBD2 (6 bases). Between the trimmed V and J ends, which lost 0 bases and 7 bases, there was a span of 11 bases. From germline, CDR1 is SGDLS and CDR2 YYNGEE. The CDR3 extends over 13 amino acids. This CDR3 reads CASSVGTAGEQYF. The DNA for the CDR3 is TGTGCCAGCAGCGTAGGAACGGCGGGGGAGCAGTACTTC.

The gene calls are TRBV2 and TRBJ2-3; weak D call: TRBD1 (5 bases). Germline assignment: CDR1 SNHLY and CDR2 FYNNEI. This CDR3 has 16 amino acids. Trimming left V 5 bases short and J 4 bases short, with 19 bases between. CDR3 loop: CASSPTSGQYADTQYF. CDR3 coding DNA: TGTGCCAGCAGTCCGACCTCAGGGCAGTATGCAGATACGCAGTATTTT.

This clone has a handful of counts. The J gene is TRBJ2-1, the V gene TRBV19, with D tentatively TRBD2 (5 bases). Germline loops: CDR1 LNHDA, CDR2 SQIVND (reference sequence). V was shortened by 1 base and J by 10 bases, with 8 bases between the two germline ends. The CDR3 is made up of 12 amino acids. The CDR3 protein is CASSIGAEEQFF. CDR3 DNA: TGTGCCAGTAGTATAGGAGCGGAAGAGCAGTTCTTC.

The DNA for the CDR3 is TGTGCCAGTAGCGACCTTAGAGACCGTATTAACTATGGCTACACCTTC. Encoded protein: CASSDLRDRINYGYTF. The chain is built from TRBV19 and TRBJ1-2, with D uncertain. Germline lookup yields CDR1 LNHDA and CDR2 SQIVND (reference sequence). Trimming cost V 6 bases and J 1 base, with 18 bases left between them. The CDR3 contains 16 residues.

The V call is TRBV28, the J call TRBJ2-3; 8 bases line up with TRBD2. J lost 0 bases, V lost 3 bases, and 5 bases had no gene match. CDR3 length: 16 residues. CDR1 is MDHEN, CDR2 SYDVKM, per germline. The CDR3 bases are TGTGCCAGCAGTTTCTGGGTAGCGGGAAGCACAGATACGCAGTATTTT. It codes for CASSFWVAGSTDTQYF.